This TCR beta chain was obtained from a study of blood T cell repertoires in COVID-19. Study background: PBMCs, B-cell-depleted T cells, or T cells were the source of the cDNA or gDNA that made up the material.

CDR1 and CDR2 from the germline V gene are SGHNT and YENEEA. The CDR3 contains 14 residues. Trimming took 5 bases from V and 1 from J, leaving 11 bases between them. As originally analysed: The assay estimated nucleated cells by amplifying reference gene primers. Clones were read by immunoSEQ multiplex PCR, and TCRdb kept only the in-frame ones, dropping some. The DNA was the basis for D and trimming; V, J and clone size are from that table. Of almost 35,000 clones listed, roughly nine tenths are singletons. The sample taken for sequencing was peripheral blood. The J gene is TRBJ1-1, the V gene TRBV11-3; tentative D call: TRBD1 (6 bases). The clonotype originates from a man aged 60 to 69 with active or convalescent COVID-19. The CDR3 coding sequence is TGTGCCAGCAGCCCCGACAGGTGGAACACTGAAGCTTTCTTT. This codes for CASSPDRWNTEAFF.